This T cell receptor (beta chain) was found in a study of blood T cells in healthy people across ages. Primed by a sample-barcoded 5' primer and a J-beta primer mix, a second PCR proceeded for about 7 to 11 cycles. TCRdb reprocessed the 5' RACE reads via MiXCR and lists one record per CDR3 protein. The sample holds roughly 930,000 distinct CDR3 sequences; around 49% are singletons and the top ten take roughly 12%. J lost 1 base, V lost 4 bases, and 6 bases had no gene match. The germline V gene encodes CDR1 MNHEY and CDR2 SMNVEV (reference sequence). The CDR3 consists of 16 residues. All donors came from Russia, were Caucasian and healthy, and spanned ages about 6 to 95.

The J gene is TRBJ1-1, the V gene TRBV27; 10 bases fit TRBD1. The specimen was blood. The clonotype originates from a man aged 30 to 39 in good health. CDR3 DNA sequence: TGTGCCAGCAGTTCCCGGGACAGGGGAGCGAACACTGAAGCTTTCTTT. The encoded protein is CASSSRDRGANTEAFF.